This T cell receptor beta chain emerged from a study of T cells in Graves' hyperthyroidism and ophthalmopathy. Study results and caveats: The model made its ophthalmopathy prediction, and onset followed a median 6.5 months later.

The study included ophthalmopathy patients with Clinical Activity Score at least 3, NOSPECS grade at least 4 and duration under 3 months. Diagnostic decisions used clinical symptoms, serum thyroxine and TRAb, thyroid ultrasound and orbital computed tomography. Cells are PBMCs isolated from around 9.4 ml of fresh blood. This CDR3 has 11 residues. Germline CDR1 is GTSNPN and CDR2 is SVGIG (reference sequence). The sample holds many counts of this clonotype. The antigen remains unidentified. The investigators amplified TCR beta CDR3 regions from RNA transcripts. With the HTBI primer set, the TCR CDR3 went through a first round of RT-PCR. TCRdb reprocessed the multiplex PCR reads via MiXCR and lists one record per CDR3 protein. This table has about 610,000 distinct CDR3 sequences, approximately 15% appearing once.

Sample: blood. The receptor comes from a woman between 35 and 50 years old with Graves' ophthalmopathy. The chain combines TRBV30 with TRBJ2-1, with D possibly TRBD2 on 5 matching bases. The chain's CDR3 is CALSADNEQFF. CDR3 sequence (DNA): TGTGCACTCTCAGCGGACAATGAGCAGTTCTTC.